Below, 19 T cell receptor beta chains from the same sample are listed, as sequenced in a study of control samples from healthy donors and cancer patients. Some clones are missing from TCRdb's copy, which holds only in-frame ones; the method was immunoSEQ multiplex PCR. Of 210,000 or so clones detected, around 90% appear once; the ten largest clones hold less than 2%. The sequenced sample consisted of blood. The receptors stem from a man younger than 45 in good health.

The rearrangement uses TRBV3-1 (or the pseudogene TRBV3-2) and TRBJ2-2; no reliable D call. V was trimmed by 2 bases and J by 1 base, leaving 5 bases between them. The CDR3 covers 14 residues. CDR1 LGHDT and CDR2 YNNKEL come from the germline V gene (reference sequence). The CDR3 DNA reads TGTGCCAGCAGCCAAAAGGGGAACACCGGGGAGCTGTTTTTT. It yields the protein CASSQKGNTGELFF.

The J gene is TRBJ1-3, the V gene TRBV11-2; 8 bases match TRBD1. The V segment lost 5 bases and the J segment 3 bases; nucleotides outside the gene matches: 9. The CDR3 is 16 residues long. Looked up from germline, CDR1 is SGHAT and CDR2 is FQNNGV. CDR3 bases: TGTGCCAGCAGCGACCGACAGGGGAAAAGTGGAAACACCATATATTTT. It encodes CASSDRQGKSGNTIYF.

The chain links TRBV6-5 to TRBJ1-4; D remains unclear. Germline V gene lookup returns CDR1 MNHEY and CDR2 SVGAGI. This CDR3 spans 16 amino acids. The ends were cut back, 0 bases at V and 0 bases at J, with 8 bases in the middle. As DNA, the CDR3 is TGTGCCAGCAGTTACTCCAACATGGCAACTAATGAAAAACTGTTTTTT. Translation: CASSYSNMATNEKLFF.

The V call is TRBV30, the J call TRBJ1-1; 8 bases map to TRBD1. Germline loops: CDR1 GTSNPN, CDR2 SVGIG (reference sequence). CDR3 length: 16 residues. Trimming cost V 1 base and J 1 base; bases outside gene matches: 8. CDR3 nucleotide sequence: TGTGCCTGGAGTGCTAACAGGGGGACAGGGAACACTGAAGCTTTCTTT. It is translated as CAWSANRGTGNTEAFF.

This chain links TRBV11-2 with TRBJ1-3; D unresolved. The CDR3 contains 14 residues. CDR1 SGHAT and CDR2 FQNNGV come from the germline V gene. Trimming removed 5 bases at V and 1 base at J, with 9 bases between. The CDR3 sequence: CASSPRLSGNTIYF. In DNA form, the CDR3 reads TGTGCCAGCAGCCCAAGACTATCTGGAAACACCATATATTTT.

V is TRBV20-1 and J is TRBJ1-1; D perhaps matches TRBD1 (5 bases). CDR1 is DFQATT and CDR2 is SNEGSKA in the germline V gene (reference sequence). Trimming took off 3 bases at V and 3 bases at J, with 8 bases between the two ends. The CDR3 extends over 12 amino acids. The CDR3 here is CSASRGDTEAFF. The CDR3 nucleotides are TGCAGTGCTAGTCGGGGGGACACTGAAGCTTTCTTT.

The rearrangement joins TRBV9 to TRBJ1-2; TRBD1 aligns across 8 bases. Per germline, CDR1 SGDLS and CDR2 YYNGEE. The trim removed 2 bases at V and 7 bases at J, leaving 1 base unmatched. This CDR3 has 12 amino acids. In DNA, the CDR3 is TGTGCCAGCAGCGTTACAGGGGGTGGCTACACCTTC. Protein sequence: CASSVTGGGYTF.

The chain recombines TRBV7-9 with TRBJ2-2, with 7 nucleotides matching TRBD2. This CDR3 region has 15 residues. The junction had 3 bases not matched to a gene; V was cut back by 5 bases and J by 0 bases. Germline V gene lookup returns CDR1 SEHNR and CDR2 FQNEAQ (reference sequence). The CDR3 region is CASSLGLANTGELFF. As DNA, the CDR3 is TGTGCCAGCAGCCTTGGACTAGCGAACACCGGGGAGCTGTTTTTT.

V gene TRBV7-8 combines with J gene TRBJ1-2; D gene unclear. The CDR3 runs 14 residues. Germline CDR1 and CDR2: SGHVS and FQNEAQ. The germline V and J ends were trimmed by 1 base and 2 bases, with 8 bases remaining between them. CDR3 sequence (DNA): TGTGCCAGCAGCTTAGAAAGTGCCAACTATGGCTACACCTTC. It yields the protein CASSLESANYGYTF.

The gene calls are TRBV21-1 and TRBJ1-2; no check of the table's D call, TRBD1, against the DNA was made. TRBV21-1 represents a pseudogene. The CDR3 runs 14 residues. CDR3 DNA sequence: TGTGCCAGCAGCCGACAGGGGGCTTTATATGGCTACACCTTC. This sequence encodes CASSRQGALYGYTF.

With respect to this clone: Within the sample, other DNA sequences also encode this same CDR3. The chain links TRBV18 to TRBJ1-1; D remains unclear. Germline lookup yields CDR1 KGHSH and CDR2 LQKENI. The length of the CDR3 is 13 residues. With 3 bases removed from V and 1 base from J, the gap between germline ends came to 6 bases. The CDR3 loop is CASSPSGNTEAFF. The CDR3 DNA sequence: TGTGCCAGCTCACCCTCAGGGAACACTGAAGCTTTCTTT. Complete variable domain (other parts from reference TRBV18 and TRBJ1-1): NAGVMQNPRHLVRRRGQEARLRCSPMKGHSHVYWYRQLPEEGLKFMVYLQKENIIDESGMPKERFSAEFPKEGPSILRIQQVVRGDSAAYFCASSPSGNTEAFFGQGTRLTVV.

This clone is a singleton in its sample. The chain is built from TRBV18 and TRBJ2-5, with TRBD2 matching 7 bases. Germline V gene sequence: CDR1 KGHSH, CDR2 LQKENI. V shed 4 bases and J 5 bases; nucleotides not matched to a gene: 4. This CDR3 is built from 13 residues. The CDR3 DNA reads as TGTGCCAGCTCACTGGACGGGGGGGAGACCCAGTACTTC. Translating it yields CASSLDGGETQYF.

Only a few counts were recorded for this clone. The chain employs TRBV3-1 (or the pseudogene TRBV3-2) and TRBJ2-2; D unresolved. Germline V gives CDR1 LGHDT, CDR2 YNNKEL (reference sequence). The V and J ends lost 5 bases and 7 bases respectively, with 8 bases between them. CDR3 length equals 12 residues. CDR3: CASSENYGELFF. The CDR3 region has the DNA TGTGCCAGCAGCGAAAACTACGGGGAGCTGTTTTTT.

The J gene is TRBJ1-1, the V gene TRBV6-6; weak D call: TRBD1 (5 bases). Germline loops: CDR1 MNHNY, CDR2 SVGAGI (reference sequence). This CDR3 comprises 14 residues. V lost 6 bases and J lost 4, with 15 bases in between. CDR3 sequence reads: CASSRKPGGTEAFF. As DNA, the CDR3 is TGTGCCAGCAGCCGGAAACCGGGGGGCACTGAAGCTTTCTTT.

This CDR3 reads CASGEPQRPGNTIYF. The CDR3 DNA reads as TGTGCCAGCGGGGAGCCGCAAAGACCTGGAAACACCATATATTTT. The V and J genes are TRBV6-5 and TRBJ1-3; D is ambiguous. Germline CDR1 and CDR2: MNHEY and SVGAGI. V was clipped by 8 bases and J by 2 bases, with 16 bases between them. The CDR3 length is 15 residues.

This chain joins TRBV10-3 and TRBJ1-1; 8 positions agree with TRBD1. CDR1 is ENHRY and CDR2 is SYGVKD in the germline V gene. J lost 3 bases, V lost 3 bases, and 3 bases had no gene match. This CDR3 contains 14 residues. Written as DNA, the CDR3 is TGTGCCATCAGTGACAGGGGGCTGGACACTGAAGCTTTCTTT. Amino acids: CAISDRGLDTEAFF.

V is TRBV29-1 and J is TRBJ1-1; the D gene is possibly TRBD1 (5 bases). In germline, CDR1 is SQVTM, CDR2 ANQGSEA. Trimming left V 6 bases short and J 5 bases short, with 19 bases between. This CDR3 comprises 14 residues. The DNA of the CDR3 is TGCAGCGTCCTTGGGGCTCCGATGGGGACTGAAGCTTTCTTT. Protein: CSVLGAPMGTEAFF.

The V call is TRBV5-5, the J call TRBJ2-3; D is uncertain. The germline gives CDR1 SGHKS, CDR2 YYEKEE (reference sequence). V lost 0 bases and J lost 7, with 12 bases in between. CDR3 length equals 14 residues. The CDR3 nucleotides are TGTGCCAGCAGCTTGGCCGACCAGTCTTATACGCAGTATTTT. Translation: CASSLADQSYTQYF.

The V gene is TRBV5-4, the J gene TRBJ1-2; unclear D gene. V gave up 2 bases and J gave up 8 bases, with 13 bases separating them. The CDR3 is 13 amino acids. Germline CDR1 SGHNT, CDR2 YYREEE (reference sequence). The CDR3 nucleotides are TGTGCCAGCAGCTTAGTCGCCAGTGGAGGCTACACCTTC. This translates into CASSLVASGGYTF. Filled out from reference TRBV5-4 and TRBJ1-2, the complete variable domain reads ETGVTQSPTHLIKTRGQQVTLRCSSQSGHNTVSWYQQALGQGPQFIFQYYREEENGRGNFPPRFSGLQFPNYSSELNVNALELDDSALYLCASSLVASGGYTFGSGTRLTVV.